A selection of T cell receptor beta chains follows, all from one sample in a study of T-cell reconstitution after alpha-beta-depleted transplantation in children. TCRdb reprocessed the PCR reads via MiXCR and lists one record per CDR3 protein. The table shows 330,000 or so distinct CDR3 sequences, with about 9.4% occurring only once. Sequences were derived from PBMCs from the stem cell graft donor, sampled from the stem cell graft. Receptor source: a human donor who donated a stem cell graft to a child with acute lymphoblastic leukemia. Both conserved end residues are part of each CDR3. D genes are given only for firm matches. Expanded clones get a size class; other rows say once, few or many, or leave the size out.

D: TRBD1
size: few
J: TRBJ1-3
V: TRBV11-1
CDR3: CASSGDEGQPNSGNTIYF
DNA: TGTGCCAGCAGCGGAGACGAGGGACAGCCTAACTCTGGAAACACCATATATTTT

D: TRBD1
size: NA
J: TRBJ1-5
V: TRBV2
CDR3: CASRPATGGNQPQHF
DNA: TGTGCCAGCAGACCCGCTACAGGGGGCAATCAGCCCCAGCATTTT

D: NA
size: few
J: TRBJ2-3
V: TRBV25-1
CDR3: CASSEAGRSTDTQYF
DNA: TGTGCCAGCAGTGAGGCGGGACGGAGCACAGATACGCAGTATTTT

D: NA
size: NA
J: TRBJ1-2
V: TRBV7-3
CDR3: CASSPGHTNYGYTF
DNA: TGTGCCAGCAGCCCGGGACATACTAACTATGGCTACACCTTC

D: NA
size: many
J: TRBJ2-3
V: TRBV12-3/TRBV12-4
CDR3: CASSIPASASTDTQYF
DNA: TGTGCCAGCAGTATCCCGGCCTCGGCTAGCACAGATACGCAGTATTTT

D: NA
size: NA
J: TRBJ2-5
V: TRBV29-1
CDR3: CSVEVPGLQETQYF
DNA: TGCAGCGTTGAAGTGCCAGGATTACAAGAGACCCAGTACTTC

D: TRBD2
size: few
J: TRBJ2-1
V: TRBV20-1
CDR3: CSARMGLAGVHEQFF
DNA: TGCAGTGCTAGAATGGGGCTAGCGGGAGTCCATGAGCAGTTCTTC

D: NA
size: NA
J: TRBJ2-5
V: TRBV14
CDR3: CASSQETDRLPERETQYF
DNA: TGTGCCAGCAGCCAGGAGACCGACAGGCTACCCGAGAGAGAGACCCAGTACTTC

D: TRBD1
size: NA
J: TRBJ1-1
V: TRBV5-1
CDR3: CASSNTGGSSEAFF
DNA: TGCGCCAGCAGCAACACAGGGGGCAGTTCTGAAGCTTTCTTT

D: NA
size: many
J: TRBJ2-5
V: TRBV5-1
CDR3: CASSSLLGQETQYF
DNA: TGCGCCAGCAGCTCCCTCCTAGGTCAAGAGACCCAGTACTTC

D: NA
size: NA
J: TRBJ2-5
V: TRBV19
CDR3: CASSIDLGRKETQYF
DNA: TGTGCCAGTAGTATAGATCTGGGAAGGAAAGAGACCCAGTACTTC

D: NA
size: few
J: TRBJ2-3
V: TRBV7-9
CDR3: CASSLEGVSTDTQYF
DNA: TGTGCCAGCAGCTTAGAGGGGGTGTCCACAGATACGCAGTATTTT

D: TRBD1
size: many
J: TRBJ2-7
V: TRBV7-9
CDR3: CASSGDRAYEQYF
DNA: TGTGCCAGCAGCGGGGACAGAGCCTACGAGCAGTACTTC

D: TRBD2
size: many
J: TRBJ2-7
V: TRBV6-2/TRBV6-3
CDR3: CASRPDTPGLAGARNYEQYF
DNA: TGTGCCAGCAGGCCTGACACCCCGGGACTAGCGGGAGCAAGGAACTACGAGCAGTACTTC

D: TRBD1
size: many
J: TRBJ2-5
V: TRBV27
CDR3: CASSLSGQGFQETQYF
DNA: TGTGCCAGCAGTTTATCTGGACAGGGCTTTCAAGAGACCCAGTACTTC

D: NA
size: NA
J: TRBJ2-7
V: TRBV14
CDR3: CASSLLGGSSSYEQYF
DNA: TGTGCCAGCAGCCTGCTCGGCGGTTCGAGCTCCTACGAGCAGTACTTC

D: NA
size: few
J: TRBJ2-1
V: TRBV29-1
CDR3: CSGHGQGRRNEQFF
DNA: TGCAGCGGTCACGGCCAGGGACGGCGCAATGAGCAGTTCTTC

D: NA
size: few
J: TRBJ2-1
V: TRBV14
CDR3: CASSQRALLSHNEQFF
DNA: TGTGCCAGCAGCCAAAGGGCCCTGCTCAGTCACAATGAGCAGTTCTTC

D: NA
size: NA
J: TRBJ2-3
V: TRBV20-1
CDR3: CSVPGPRADTQYF
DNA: TGCAGTGTTCCGGGTCCGAGGGCAGATACGCAGTATTTT

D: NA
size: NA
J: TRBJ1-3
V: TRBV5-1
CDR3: CASSYEGAGNTIYF
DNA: TGCGCCAGCAGCTACGAGGGCGCTGGAAACACCATATATTTT

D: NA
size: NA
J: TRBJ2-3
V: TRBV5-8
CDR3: CASSLRGNTQYF
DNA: TGTGCCAGCAGCTTACGGGGAAATACGCAGTATTTT

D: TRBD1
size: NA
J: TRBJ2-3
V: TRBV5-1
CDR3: CASSLGQGGGDTQYF
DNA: TGCGCCAGCAGCTTGGGACAGGGTGGCGGAGATACGCAGTATTTT

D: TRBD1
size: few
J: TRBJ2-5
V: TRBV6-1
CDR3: CASRKNRQGQETQYF
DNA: TGTGCCAGCAGGAAAAACCGACAGGGGCAAGAGACCCAGTACTTC

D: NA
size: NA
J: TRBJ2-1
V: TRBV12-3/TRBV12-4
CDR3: CASSWRGSSYNEQFF
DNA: TGTGCCAGCAGTTGGAGGGGGAGCTCCTACAATGAGCAGTTCTTC

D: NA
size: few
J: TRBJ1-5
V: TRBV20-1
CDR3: CSARDFGQGDQPQHF
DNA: TGCAGTGCTAGAGATTTTGGTCAGGGCGATCAGCCCCAGCATTTT

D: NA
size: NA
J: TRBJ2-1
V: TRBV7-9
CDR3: CASRPVEGNYNEQFF
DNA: TGTGCCAGCAGACCCGTTGAGGGGAACTACAATGAGCAGTTCTTC

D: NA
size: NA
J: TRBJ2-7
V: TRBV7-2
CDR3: CASSLAFGGTLQTYEQYF
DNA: TGTGCCAGCAGCTTAGCCTTTGGAGGGACACTCCAGACCTACGAGCAGTACTTC

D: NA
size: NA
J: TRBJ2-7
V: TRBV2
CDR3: CASSEASRGASYEQYF
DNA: TGTGCCAGCAGTGAAGCGTCCAGGGGGGCCTCCTACGAGCAGTACTTC

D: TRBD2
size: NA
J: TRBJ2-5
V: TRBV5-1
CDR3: CASSGTPGLADLQETQYF
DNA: TGCGCCAGCAGCGGAACCCCGGGACTAGCGGACCTCCAAGAGACCCAGTACTTC

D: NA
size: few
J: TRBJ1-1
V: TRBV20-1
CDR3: CSAREWLSQNTEAFF
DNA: TGCAGTGCTAGAGAGTGGCTCAGCCAGAACACTGAAGCTTTCTTT

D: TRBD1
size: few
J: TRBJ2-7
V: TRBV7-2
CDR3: CASSWGQGLRWQYF
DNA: TGTGCCAGCAGCTGGGGACAGGGTCTACGGTGGCAGTACTTC

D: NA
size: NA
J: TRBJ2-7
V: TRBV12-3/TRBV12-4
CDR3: CASSRGVWGEQYF
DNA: TGTGCCAGCTCACGAGGGGTGTGGGGCGAGCAGTACTTC

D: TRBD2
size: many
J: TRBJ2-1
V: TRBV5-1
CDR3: CASSLDGGTYNEQFF
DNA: TGCGCCAGCAGCTTGGACGGGGGGACCTACAATGAGCAGTTCTTC

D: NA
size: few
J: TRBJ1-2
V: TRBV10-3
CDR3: CAISEPARVVGGEARGYTF
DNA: TGTGCCATCAGTGAGCCTGCCCGGGTCGTGGGGGGCGAGGCGCGTGGCTACACCTTC

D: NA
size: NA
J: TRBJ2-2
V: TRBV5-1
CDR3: CASSLDGTSNTGELFF
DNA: TGCGCCAGCAGCTTGGATGGGACATCGAACACCGGGGAGCTGTTTTTT